This T cell receptor beta chain appears in the sequencing data of a study of blood T cell repertoires in COVID-19. TCRdb's copy holds only in-frame clones and misses some; the assay was immunoSEQ multiplex PCR. Among about 190,000 clones listed, 88% were seen once. V shed 0 bases and J shed 4 bases, with 16 bases lying between them. In germline, CDR1 is SGDLS, CDR2 YYNGEE. The CDR3 is 16 amino acids. The sequence derives from a human donor in a cohort sampled during active COVID-19. The chain recombines TRBV9 with TRBJ2-5; the D gene is possibly TRBD1 (6 bases). What was sequenced was peripheral blood. The DNA for the CDR3 is TGTGCCAGCAGCGTAGCCGGGACACACGGAGGAGAGACCCAGTACTTC. Translated, it gives CASSVAGTHGGETQYF.